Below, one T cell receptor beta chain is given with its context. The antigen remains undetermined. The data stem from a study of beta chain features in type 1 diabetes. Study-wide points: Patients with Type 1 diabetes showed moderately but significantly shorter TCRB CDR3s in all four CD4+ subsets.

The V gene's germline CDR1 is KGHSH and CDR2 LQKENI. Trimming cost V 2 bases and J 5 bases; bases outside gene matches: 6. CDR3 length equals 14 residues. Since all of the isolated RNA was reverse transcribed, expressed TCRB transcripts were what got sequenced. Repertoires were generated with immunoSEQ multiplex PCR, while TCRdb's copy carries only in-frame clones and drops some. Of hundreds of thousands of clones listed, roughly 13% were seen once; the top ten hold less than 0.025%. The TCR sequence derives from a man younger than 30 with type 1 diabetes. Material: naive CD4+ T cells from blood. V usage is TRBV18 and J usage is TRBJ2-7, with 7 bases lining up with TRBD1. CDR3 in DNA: TGTGCCAGCTCACCATATACAGGGGACGACGAGCAGTACTTC. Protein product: CASSPYTGDDEQYF.